The TCR beta chain described here comes from a study of CD8 T cells in ankylosing spondylitis. Points from the study as a whole: It was reported that disease-linked clones were significantly enriched in matched ankylosing spondylitis synovial fluid. A TCR beta motif made of roughly eight highly homologous variants seemed typical of ankylosing spondylitis blood.

This CDR3 contains 14 residues. V was cut by 6 bases and J by 0 bases, with 10 bases left in between. This clonotype was recorded at least ten times. Its antigen is undetermined. 5'-RACE, quantitative and with molecular barcodes, yielded the TCR beta libraries. TCRdb passed the 5' RACE reads through MiXCR, listing each CDR3 protein once. This sample has fewer than 750,000 distinct CDR3 sequences; under 20% occur once, and the top ten carry 19%. The sample consisted of blood, either unsorted or a sorted T cell fraction (not recorded which). This sequence was found in a male donor with ankylosing spondylitis. The V gene is TRBV12-3 or TRBV12-4, the J gene TRBJ2-3; D possibly corresponds to TRBD2 (6 bases). The CDR3 coding sequence is TGTGCCAGCAGGCCGGGACTCAGCACAGATACGCAGTATTTT. Protein product: CASRPGLSTDTQYF.